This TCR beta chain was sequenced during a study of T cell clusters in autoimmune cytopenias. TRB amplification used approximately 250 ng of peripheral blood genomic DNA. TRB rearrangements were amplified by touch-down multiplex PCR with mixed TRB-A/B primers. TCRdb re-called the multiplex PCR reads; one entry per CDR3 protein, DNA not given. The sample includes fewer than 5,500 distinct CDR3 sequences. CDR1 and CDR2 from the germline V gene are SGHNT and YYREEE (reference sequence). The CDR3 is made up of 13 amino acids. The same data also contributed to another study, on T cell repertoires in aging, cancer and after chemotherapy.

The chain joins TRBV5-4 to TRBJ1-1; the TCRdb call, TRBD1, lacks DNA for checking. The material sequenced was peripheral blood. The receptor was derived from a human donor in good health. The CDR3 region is CASKQGGGTEAFF.